This T cell receptor (beta chain) stems from a study of T cell responses to AZD1222 COVID-19 vaccine. Clones were sequenced by immunoSEQ multiplex PCR, and TCRdb holds only the in-frame ones, with some missing. The sample lists around 65,000 clones, more than 70% occurring once. The study's findings and limits: All repertoire sampling was performed exclusively after the peak T cell response. The breadth and depth of Spike-specific TCRs increased once two AZD1222 doses had been given.

In its sample, this clone was seen a few times. The antigen is unknown. Deletions cut 0 bases from V and 6 bases from J, with 15 bases between. The CDR3 is 16 residues long. CDR1 is SGHRS, CDR2 YFSETQ, per germline. The chain carries TRBV5-1 and TRBJ2-2; the D is unclear. The sample in question was peripheral blood, obtained on day 0 of AZD1222 vaccination. This receptor was taken from an adult in good health. The DNA of the CDR3 is TGCGCCAGCAGCTTGGACAGTGCGAGTCATCCCGGGGAGCTGTTTTTT. This translates into CASSLDSASHPGELFF. Variable domain in full (rest from reference TRBV5-1 and TRBJ2-2): KAGVTQTPRYLIKTRGQQVTLSCSPISGHRSVSWYQQTPGQGLQFLFEYFSETQRNKGNFPGRFSGRQFSNSRSEMNVSTLELGDSALYLCASSLDSASHPGELFFGEGSRLTVL.